These 10 T cell receptor beta chains were all obtained from the same sample, sequenced in a study of CXCR3-negative and CXCR3-positive naive CD8 T cells. It was by 5' RACE with UMI labels that the TRB cDNA libraries were prepared. TCRdb reanalyzed the 5' RACE reads, giving one entry per CDR3 protein sequence and no DNA. The sample totals 43,000 or so distinct CDR3 sequences; its top ten clones hold around 1.5%. The sequencing input was naive CXCR3- CD8+ T cells from blood. Subset described: CD45RO-CCR7+CD27+CD95- naive CD8+ T cells lacking CXCR3 (TNR3-). These receptors were collected from a human donor in good health. Some clones in this sample may be carry-over from other donors' samples.

The rearrangement links TRBV3-1 to TRBJ2-3; the TCRdb D gene call, TRBD2, has no DNA to confirm it. Looked up from germline, CDR1 is LGHDT and CDR2 is YNNKEL (reference sequence). The CDR3 has 16 amino acids. CDR3 in amino acids: CASSQLPGTVTDTQYF.

The chain joins TRBV12-3 or TRBV12-4 to TRBJ1-5. The CDR3 runs 15 residues. This CDR3 reads CASSLLLEAGQPQHF.

The chain joins TRBV29-1 to TRBJ2-1; TCRdb names TRBD1, which stays unverified in the absence of DNA. The CDR3 spans 12 residues. Looked up from germline, CDR1 is SQVTM and CDR2 is ANQGSEA. This CDR3 is CSVEQGYNEQFF.

Its frequency marks this clonotype as medium-sized (0.01 to 0.1%). CDR3 sequence reads: CASSLDPQGDEQYF. The V and J genes are TRBV7-9 and TRBJ2-7; the TCRdb D gene call, TRBD1, has no DNA to confirm it. Germline loops: CDR1 SEHNR, CDR2 FQNEAQ (reference sequence). The CDR3 has 14 amino acids.

The chain recombines TRBV4-2 with TRBJ2-5; TCRdb returns TRBD2, unconfirmable since there is no DNA. This CDR3 has 15 amino acids. Germline V CDR1 and CDR2: LGHNA, YNFKEQ. The CDR3 sequence: CASSPGLAGEETQYF.

The chain uses TRBV29-1 and TRBJ2-3; the D call from TCRdb, TRBD1, cannot be confirmed without DNA. Looked up from germline, CDR1 is SQVTM and CDR2 is ANQGSEA. CDR3 length: 15 residues. Here the CDR3 reads CSVEIRGESGDTQYF.

The chain has TRBV2 and TRBJ2-5; checking the TCRdb D call of TRBD2 is not possible without DNA. Germline CDR1 and CDR2: SNHLY and FYNNEI. The CDR3 length is 16 residues. CDR3 region: CASSVERGGPGETQYF.

This chain joins TRBV19 and TRBJ2-1; absent DNA, TCRdb's TRBD1 call cannot be checked. The CDR3 loop spans 14 amino acids. Germline values: CDR1 LNHDA, CDR2 SQIVND (reference sequence). CDR3 sequence reads: CANSPPDRYNEQFF.

The chain carries TRBV29-1 and TRBJ2-7; there is no DNA to check the TCRdb D call of TRBD1. This CDR3 is built from 13 residues. The germline V gene has CDR1 SQVTM and CDR2 ANQGSEA. The CDR3 spells CSVEGGSAYEQYF.

V and J are TRBV21-1 and TRBJ2-7. TRBV21-1 is labeled a pseudogene. The CDR3 length is 16 residues. This CDR3 reads CASSKVQKSRAYEQYF.